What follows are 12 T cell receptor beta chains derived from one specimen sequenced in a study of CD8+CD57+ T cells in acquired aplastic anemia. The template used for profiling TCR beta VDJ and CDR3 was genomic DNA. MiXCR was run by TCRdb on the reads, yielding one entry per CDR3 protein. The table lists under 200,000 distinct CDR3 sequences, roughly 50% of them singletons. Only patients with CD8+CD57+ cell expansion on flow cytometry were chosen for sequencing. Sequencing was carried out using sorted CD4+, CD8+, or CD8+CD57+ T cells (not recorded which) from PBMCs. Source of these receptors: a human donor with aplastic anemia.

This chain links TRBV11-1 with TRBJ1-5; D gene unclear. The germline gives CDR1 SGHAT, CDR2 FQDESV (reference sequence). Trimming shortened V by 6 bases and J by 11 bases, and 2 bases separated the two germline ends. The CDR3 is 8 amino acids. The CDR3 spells CASRAQHF. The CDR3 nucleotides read TGTGCCAGCAGAGCCCAGCATTTT.

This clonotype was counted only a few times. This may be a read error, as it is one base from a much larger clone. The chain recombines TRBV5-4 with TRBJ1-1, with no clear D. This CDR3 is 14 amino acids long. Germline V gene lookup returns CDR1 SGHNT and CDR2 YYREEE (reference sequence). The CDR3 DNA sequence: TGTACCAGCAGCCCCAAGGGAGACCTGGGGGAAGCTTTCTTT. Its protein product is CTSSPKGDLGEAFF.

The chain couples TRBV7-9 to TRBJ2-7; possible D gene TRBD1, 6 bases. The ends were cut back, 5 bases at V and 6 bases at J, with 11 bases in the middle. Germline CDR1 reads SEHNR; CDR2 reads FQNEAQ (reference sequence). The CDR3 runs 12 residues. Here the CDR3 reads CASSSRGPEQYF. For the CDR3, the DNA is TGTGCCAGCAGCAGCAGGGGTCCCGAGCAGTACTTC. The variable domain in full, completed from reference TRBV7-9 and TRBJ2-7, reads DTGVSQNPRHKITKRGQNVTFRCDPISEHNRLYWYRQTLGQGPEFLTYFQNEAQLEKSRLLSDRFSAERPKGSFSTLEIQRTEQGDSAMYLCASSSRGPEQYFGPGTRLTVT.

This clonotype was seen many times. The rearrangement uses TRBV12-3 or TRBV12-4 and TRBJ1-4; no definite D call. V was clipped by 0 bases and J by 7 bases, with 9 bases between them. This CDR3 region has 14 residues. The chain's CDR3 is CASSLAGVLEKLFF. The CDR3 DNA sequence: TGTGCCAGCAGTTTAGCGGGAGTCCTTGAAAAACTGTTTTTT.

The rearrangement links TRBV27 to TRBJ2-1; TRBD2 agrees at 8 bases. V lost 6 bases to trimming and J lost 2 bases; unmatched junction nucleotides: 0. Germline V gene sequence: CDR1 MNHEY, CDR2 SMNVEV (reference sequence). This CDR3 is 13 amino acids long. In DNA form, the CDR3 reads TGTGCCAGCAGGGGACTAGCCTACAATGAGCAGTTCTTC. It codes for CASRGLAYNEQFF.

CDR3 loop: CASSIVAAGGETQYF. The CDR3 DNA reads as TGTGCCAGTAGTATAGTGGCCGCAGGGGGGGAGACCCAGTACTTC. The chain links TRBV19 to TRBJ2-5; TRBD1 is a possible D gene (7 bases). CDR3 size: 15 residues. Between the trimmed V and J ends, which lost 1 base and 5 bases, there was a span of 14 bases. Germline CDR1 is LNHDA and CDR2 is SQIVND (reference sequence).

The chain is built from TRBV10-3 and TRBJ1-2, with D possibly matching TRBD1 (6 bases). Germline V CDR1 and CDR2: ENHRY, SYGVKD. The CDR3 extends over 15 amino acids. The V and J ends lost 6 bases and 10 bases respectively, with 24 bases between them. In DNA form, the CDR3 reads TGTGCCATCAGCGTCGGGACTAGCGGGGGCCTCGACTACACCTTC. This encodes CAISVGTSGGLDYTF.

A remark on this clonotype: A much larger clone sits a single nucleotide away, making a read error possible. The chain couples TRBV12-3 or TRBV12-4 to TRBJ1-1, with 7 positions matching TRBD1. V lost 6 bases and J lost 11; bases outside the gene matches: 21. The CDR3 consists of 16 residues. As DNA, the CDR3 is TGTGCCAGCAGCTCTCTCTTCGACAGGGATTCGGTGAAGGCTTTCTTT. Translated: CASSSLFDRDSVKAFF.

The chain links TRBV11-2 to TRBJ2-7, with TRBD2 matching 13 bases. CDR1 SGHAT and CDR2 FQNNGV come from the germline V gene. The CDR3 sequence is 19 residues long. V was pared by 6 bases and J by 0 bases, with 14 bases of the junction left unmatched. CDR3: CASSQAGTSGTTISYEQYF. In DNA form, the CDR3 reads TGTGCCAGCAGTCAGGCGGGGACTAGCGGGACTACCATCTCCTACGAGCAGTACTTC.

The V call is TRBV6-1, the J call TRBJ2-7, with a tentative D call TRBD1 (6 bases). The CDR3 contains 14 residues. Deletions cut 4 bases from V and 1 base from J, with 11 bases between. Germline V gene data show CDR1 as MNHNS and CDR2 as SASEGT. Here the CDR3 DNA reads TGTGCCAGCAGTGCCGGGACACCTTCCTACGAGCAGTACTTC. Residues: CASSAGTPSYEQYF.

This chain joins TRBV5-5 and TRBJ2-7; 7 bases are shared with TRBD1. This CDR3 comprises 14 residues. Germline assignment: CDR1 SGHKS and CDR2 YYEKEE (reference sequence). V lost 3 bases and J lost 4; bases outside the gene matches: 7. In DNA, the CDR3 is TGTGCCAGCAGCTACGGGACAGAGGTGTACGAGCAGTACTTC. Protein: CASSYGTEVYEQYF.

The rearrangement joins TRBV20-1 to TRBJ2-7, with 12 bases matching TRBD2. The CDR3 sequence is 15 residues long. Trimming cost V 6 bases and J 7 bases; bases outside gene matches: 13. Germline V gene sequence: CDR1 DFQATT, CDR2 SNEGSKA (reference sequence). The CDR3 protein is CSAAASRLAGEEQYF. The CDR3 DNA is TGCAGTGCCGCCGCGTCCCGACTAGCGGGGGAAGAGCAGTACTTC.